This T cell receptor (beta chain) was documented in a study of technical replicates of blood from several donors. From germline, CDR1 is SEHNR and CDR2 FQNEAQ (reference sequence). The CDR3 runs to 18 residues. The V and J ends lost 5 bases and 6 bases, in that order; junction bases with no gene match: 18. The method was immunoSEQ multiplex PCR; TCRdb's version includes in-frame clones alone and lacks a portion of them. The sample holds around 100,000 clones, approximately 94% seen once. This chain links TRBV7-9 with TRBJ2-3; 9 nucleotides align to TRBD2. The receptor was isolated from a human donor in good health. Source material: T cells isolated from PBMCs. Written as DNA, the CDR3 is TGTGCCAGCAGCCGCTATACCCGGGCGGGAGGGCCTAGGGATACGCAGTATTTT. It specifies CASSRYTRAGGPRDTQYF.